This note documents a single TCR beta chain sequence. This specimen includes other DNA sequences encoding the same CDR3. Looked up from germline, CDR1 is LNHDA and CDR2 is SQIVND (reference sequence). V lost 1 base and J 2 bases, leaving 5 bases between the germline ends. The CDR3 covers 14 residues. Among Cohort 3 donors, those recovered had two negative PCRs, clearance, or symptom resolution. This entry belongs to a study of blood T cell repertoires in COVID-19. Overall study: T cells, B-cell-depleted T cells, or PBMCs provided the cDNA or gDNA that served as material.

Some clones are missing from TCRdb's copy, which holds only in-frame ones; the method was immunoSEQ multiplex PCR. The sample lists around 290,000 clones; approximately 90% were seen once. The sample consisted of PBMCs or T cells enriched from blood (not recorded which). The V gene is TRBV19, the J gene TRBJ2-2; a weak D match, TRBD2 (5 bases). This receptor was obtained from a young woman who had recovered from COVID-19. The CDR3 DNA reads as TGTGCCAGTAGTATAGCGGGAAACACCGGGGAGCTGTTTTTT. Translating it yields CASSIAGNTGELFF.